Reported below is one T cell receptor beta chain. These data come from a study of Ad26.COV2.S vaccination and SARS-CoV-2 variants. As for the study in general: It was the COV1001 Ad26.COV2.S trial arm that included the donor.

Method: immunoSEQ multiplex PCR; TCRdb's copy keeps in-frame clones and lacks some. The sample carries about 480,000 clones, 87% recorded once. Treatment: about 20 received Ad26.COV2.S at low or high dose, single or two shots; about 5 received placebo; per-sample allocation not given. Sampling happened 63 days after the first vaccine or placebo injection. Sample: peripheral blood, taken in a trial of Ad26.COV2.S vaccine versus placebo. This TCR came from a person aged 18 to 59 who received the Ad26.COV2.S COVID-19 vaccine or a placebo.

This chain's CDR3 is CASSYGQANTGELFF. CDR3 DNA: TGTGCCAGCAGTTACGGACAGGCCAACACCGGGGAGCTGTTTTTT. The chain couples TRBV6-2 or TRBV6-3 to TRBJ2-2, with 7 bases fitting TRBD1. The CDR3 runs to 15 residues. Germline assignment: CDR1 MNHEY and CDR2 SVGEGT. Germline trimming cut 2 bases from V and 2 bases from J; bases unmatched to any gene: 2.